Each of the 18 T cell receptor beta chains below was sequenced from the same sample in a study of blood T cell repertoires in COVID-19. Clones were sequenced by immunoSEQ multiplex PCR, and TCRdb holds only the in-frame ones, with some missing. The sample shows 65,000 to 80,000 clones, about 88% of them seen only once. Material: peripheral blood. The receptors here all came from an older man with active or convalescent COVID-19.

This clone turned up a few times. This sequence joins TRBV6-2 or TRBV6-3 and TRBJ2-5; D is undetermined. CDR3 size: 14 residues. Germline V gene lookup returns CDR1 MNHEY and CDR2 SVGEGT. Trimming cost V 4 bases and J 2 bases, with 11 bases left between them. In DNA, the CDR3 is TGTGCCAGCAGTTTCCTAGTTCATCAAGAGACCCAGTACTTC. Protein: CASSFLVHQETQYF.

CDR3 nucleotides: TGTGCCAGCAGCTTAACCACCCCCCGACAGGGTATTAACTATGGCTACACCTTC. The encoded protein is CASSLTTPRQGINYGYTF. The chain combines TRBV11-2 with TRBJ1-2; 7 bases line up with TRBD1. With 2 bases clipped from V and 1 base from J, the junction kept 13 bases outside the gene matches. Germline V CDR1 and CDR2: SGHAT, FQNNGV. The CDR3 is made up of 18 amino acids.

This clone has a handful of counts. The rearrangement uses TRBV9 and TRBJ1-2; D not resolved. There are 15 residues in the CDR3. V was trimmed by 3 bases and J by 8 bases, leaving 20 bases between them. Per the germline V gene, CDR1 is SGDLS and CDR2 is YYNGEE. CDR3 DNA sequence: TGTGCCAGCAGCGCTCTACCGGGTGCAACCGGCGGCTACACCTTC. Protein sequence: CASSALPGATGGYTF. Complete variable domain (other parts from reference TRBV9 and TRBJ1-2): DSGVTQTPKHLITATGQRVTLRCSPRSGDLSVYWYQQSLDQGLQFLIQYYNGEERAKGNILERFSAQQFPDLHSELNLSSLELGDSALYFCASSALPGATGGYTFGSGTRLTVV.

The rearrangement uses TRBV2 and TRBJ2-2, with D uncertain. CDR1 and CDR2 (germline): SNHLY, FYNNEI. This CDR3 is 13 amino acids long. Trimming shortened V by 5 bases and J by 5 bases, and 9 bases separated the two germline ends. For the CDR3, the DNA is TGTGCCAGCAGTTTAGTCGCGACCGGGGAGCTGTTTTTT. Translating gives CASSLVATGELFF.

The chain couples TRBV28 to TRBJ1-5; 10 nucleotides match TRBD1. CDR3 length: 14 residues. J gave up 6 bases and V 6 bases, and 5 bases lay outside the gene matches. From germline, CDR1 is MDHEN and CDR2 SYDVKM. The CDR3, as DNA: TGTGCCAGCAGCACGACAGGGGGCACTCAGCCCCAGCATTTT. The encoded protein is CASSTTGGTQPQHF. The complete variable domain, with remaining parts taken from reference TRBV28 and TRBJ1-5, reads DVKVTQSSRYLVKRTGEKVFLECVQDMDHENMFWYRQDPGLGLRLIYFSYDVKMKEKGDIPEGYSVSREKKERFSLILESASTNQTSMYLCASSTTGGTQPQHFGDGTRLSIL.

The chain couples TRBV20-1 to TRBJ1-2; D ambiguous. V was clipped by 0 bases and J by 6 bases, with 5 bases between them. This CDR3 region has 11 residues. The germline V gene has CDR1 DFQATT and CDR2 SNEGSKA (reference sequence). The CDR3 region is CSARDRDGYTF. For the CDR3, the DNA is TGCAGTGCTAGAGATCGGGATGGCTACACCTTC.

This sequence joins TRBV6-5 and TRBJ1-4; unclear D gene. CDR1 and CDR2 from the germline V gene are MNHEY and SVGAGI. Deletions cut 6 bases from V and 7 bases from J, with 12 bases between. This CDR3 is built from 13 residues. The CDR3 DNA sequence: TGTGCCAGCAGGGGCTCGGTGGGTGAAAAACTGTTTTTT. It codes for CASRGSVGEKLFF.

The chain employs TRBV18 and TRBJ1-2; the D gene is possibly TRBD1 (6 bases). The germline V and J ends were trimmed by 6 bases and 5 bases, with 16 bases remaining between them. Per the germline V gene, CDR1 is KGHSH and CDR2 is LQKENI. CDR3 length: 14 amino acids. CDR3 coding DNA: TGTGCCAGCTCCCCTCCGGGGACACCTTATGGCTACACCTTC. As protein: CASSPPGTPYGYTF.

The chain has TRBV19 and TRBJ2-1, with 8 bases aligning to TRBD2. The V gene's germline CDR1 is LNHDA and CDR2 SQIVND (reference sequence). The junction had 10 bases not matched to a gene; V was cut back by 2 bases and J by 7 bases. The CDR3 loop spans 16 amino acids. In nucleotides, the CDR3 is TGTGCCAGTAGTATAATGGCGGGAGTAGCGGGGAATGAGCAGTTCTTC. Translated: CASSIMAGVAGNEQFF.

V is TRBV7-9 and J is TRBJ1-3, with 9 positions matching TRBD1. The V and J ends lost 3 bases and 0 bases, in that order; junction bases with no gene match: 9. Germline CDR1 SEHNR, CDR2 FQNEAQ (reference sequence). This CDR3 region has 18 residues. CDR3 DNA sequence: TGTGCCAGCAGCTTCCACGCCGGGACAGGGTCCTCTGGAAACACCATATATTTT. Its translation: CASSFHAGTGSSGNTIYF.

The rearrangement joins TRBV30 to TRBJ1-5; D is perhaps TRBD1 (5 bases). The CDR3 contains 16 residues. The V gene lost 0 bases and the J gene lost 3 bases, with 15 bases spanning the gap. Germline assignment: CDR1 GTSNPN and CDR2 SVGIG (reference sequence). This CDR3 is CAWSVPAGGVNQPQHF. The CDR3 region has the DNA TGTGCCTGGAGTGTACCCGCCGGGGGGGTCAATCAGCCCCAGCATTTT.

The chain couples TRBV2 to TRBJ2-1, with no clear D. The CDR3 spans 14 residues. Between the trimmed V and J ends, which lost 2 bases and 6 bases, there was a span of 11 bases. Germline-derived CDR1 and CDR2 are SNHLY and FYNNEI. The CDR3 sequence is CASSEQAAFNEQFF. The CDR3 bases are TGTGCCAGCAGTGAACAGGCCGCCTTCAATGAGCAGTTCTTC.

The chain links TRBV5-6 to TRBJ2-7, with 8 bases lining up with TRBD2. With 1 base clipped from V and 2 bases from J, the junction kept 8 bases outside the gene matches. Germline CDR1 SGHDT, CDR2 YYEEEE. The CDR3 covers 16 residues. The CDR3 region has the DNA TGTGCCAGCAGCTTGAAAGGAGCGGGAGTCCCCTACGAGCAGTACTTC. It translates to CASSLKGAGVPYEQYF.

The rearrangement uses TRBV7-8 and TRBJ2-3, with D hard to call. The CDR3 runs to 17 residues. V shed 1 base and J shed 6 bases, with 20 bases lying between them. Germline V gives CDR1 SGHVS, CDR2 FQNEAQ. CDR3 DNA sequence: TGTGCCAGCAGCTTAGTGGCAGGTCGCCTAACCACGGATACGCAGTATTTT. Encoded protein: CASSLVAGRLTTDTQYF. The variable domain in full, with the rest retrieved from reference TRBV7-8 and TRBJ2-3, is GAGVSQSPRYKVAKRGQDVALRCDPISGHVSLFWYQQALGQGPEFLTYFQNEAQLDKSGLPSDRFFAERPEGSVSTLKIQRTQQEDSAVYLCASSLVAGRLTTDTQYFGPGTRLTVL.

For this clone: An end of the junction does not agree with germline; a read error may underlie this. This chain links TRBV7-2 with TRBJ1-5; D is perhaps TRBD1 (5 bases). Germline V gene sequence: CDR1 SGHTA, CDR2 FQGNSA. This CDR3 has 15 residues. The chain's CDR3 is CVSSLATGRNQPQHF. The CDR3 nucleotides are TGTGTCAGCAGCTTAGCCACAGGACGCAATCAGCCCCAGCATTTT.

As concerns this clone: The same CDR3 can be traced to other DNA sequences in this sample. The chain combines TRBV2 with TRBJ1-3; D unclear. Germline CDR1 SNHLY, CDR2 FYNNEI. V shed 1 base and J shed 4 bases, with 5 bases lying between them. The CDR3 loop spans 13 amino acids. The CDR3 DNA reads TGTGCCAGCAGTGAAGGGCTCGGAAACACCATATATTTT. Amino acid sequence: CASSEGLGNTIYF.

The V gene is TRBV29-1, the J gene TRBJ2-3, with D tentatively TRBD1 (5 bases). V was cut by 8 bases and J by 5 bases, with 14 bases left in between. The CDR3 is made up of 12 amino acids. The germline gives CDR1 SQVTM, CDR2 ANQGSEA. The CDR3 region has the DNA TGCAGCATTTGGGGCTTGGGAGATACGCAGTATTTT. It codes for CSIWGLGDTQYF.

CDR3 DNA: TGTGCCAGCTACACAGGGGGCCTGGGCTCCTACGAGCAGTACTTC. Residues: CASYTGGLGSYEQYF. The genes are TRBV28 and TRBJ2-7; 9 bases are a match to TRBD1. J lost 0 bases, V lost 8 bases, and 8 bases had no gene match. CDR3 length equals 15 residues. Germline CDR1 and CDR2: MDHEN and SYDVKM.